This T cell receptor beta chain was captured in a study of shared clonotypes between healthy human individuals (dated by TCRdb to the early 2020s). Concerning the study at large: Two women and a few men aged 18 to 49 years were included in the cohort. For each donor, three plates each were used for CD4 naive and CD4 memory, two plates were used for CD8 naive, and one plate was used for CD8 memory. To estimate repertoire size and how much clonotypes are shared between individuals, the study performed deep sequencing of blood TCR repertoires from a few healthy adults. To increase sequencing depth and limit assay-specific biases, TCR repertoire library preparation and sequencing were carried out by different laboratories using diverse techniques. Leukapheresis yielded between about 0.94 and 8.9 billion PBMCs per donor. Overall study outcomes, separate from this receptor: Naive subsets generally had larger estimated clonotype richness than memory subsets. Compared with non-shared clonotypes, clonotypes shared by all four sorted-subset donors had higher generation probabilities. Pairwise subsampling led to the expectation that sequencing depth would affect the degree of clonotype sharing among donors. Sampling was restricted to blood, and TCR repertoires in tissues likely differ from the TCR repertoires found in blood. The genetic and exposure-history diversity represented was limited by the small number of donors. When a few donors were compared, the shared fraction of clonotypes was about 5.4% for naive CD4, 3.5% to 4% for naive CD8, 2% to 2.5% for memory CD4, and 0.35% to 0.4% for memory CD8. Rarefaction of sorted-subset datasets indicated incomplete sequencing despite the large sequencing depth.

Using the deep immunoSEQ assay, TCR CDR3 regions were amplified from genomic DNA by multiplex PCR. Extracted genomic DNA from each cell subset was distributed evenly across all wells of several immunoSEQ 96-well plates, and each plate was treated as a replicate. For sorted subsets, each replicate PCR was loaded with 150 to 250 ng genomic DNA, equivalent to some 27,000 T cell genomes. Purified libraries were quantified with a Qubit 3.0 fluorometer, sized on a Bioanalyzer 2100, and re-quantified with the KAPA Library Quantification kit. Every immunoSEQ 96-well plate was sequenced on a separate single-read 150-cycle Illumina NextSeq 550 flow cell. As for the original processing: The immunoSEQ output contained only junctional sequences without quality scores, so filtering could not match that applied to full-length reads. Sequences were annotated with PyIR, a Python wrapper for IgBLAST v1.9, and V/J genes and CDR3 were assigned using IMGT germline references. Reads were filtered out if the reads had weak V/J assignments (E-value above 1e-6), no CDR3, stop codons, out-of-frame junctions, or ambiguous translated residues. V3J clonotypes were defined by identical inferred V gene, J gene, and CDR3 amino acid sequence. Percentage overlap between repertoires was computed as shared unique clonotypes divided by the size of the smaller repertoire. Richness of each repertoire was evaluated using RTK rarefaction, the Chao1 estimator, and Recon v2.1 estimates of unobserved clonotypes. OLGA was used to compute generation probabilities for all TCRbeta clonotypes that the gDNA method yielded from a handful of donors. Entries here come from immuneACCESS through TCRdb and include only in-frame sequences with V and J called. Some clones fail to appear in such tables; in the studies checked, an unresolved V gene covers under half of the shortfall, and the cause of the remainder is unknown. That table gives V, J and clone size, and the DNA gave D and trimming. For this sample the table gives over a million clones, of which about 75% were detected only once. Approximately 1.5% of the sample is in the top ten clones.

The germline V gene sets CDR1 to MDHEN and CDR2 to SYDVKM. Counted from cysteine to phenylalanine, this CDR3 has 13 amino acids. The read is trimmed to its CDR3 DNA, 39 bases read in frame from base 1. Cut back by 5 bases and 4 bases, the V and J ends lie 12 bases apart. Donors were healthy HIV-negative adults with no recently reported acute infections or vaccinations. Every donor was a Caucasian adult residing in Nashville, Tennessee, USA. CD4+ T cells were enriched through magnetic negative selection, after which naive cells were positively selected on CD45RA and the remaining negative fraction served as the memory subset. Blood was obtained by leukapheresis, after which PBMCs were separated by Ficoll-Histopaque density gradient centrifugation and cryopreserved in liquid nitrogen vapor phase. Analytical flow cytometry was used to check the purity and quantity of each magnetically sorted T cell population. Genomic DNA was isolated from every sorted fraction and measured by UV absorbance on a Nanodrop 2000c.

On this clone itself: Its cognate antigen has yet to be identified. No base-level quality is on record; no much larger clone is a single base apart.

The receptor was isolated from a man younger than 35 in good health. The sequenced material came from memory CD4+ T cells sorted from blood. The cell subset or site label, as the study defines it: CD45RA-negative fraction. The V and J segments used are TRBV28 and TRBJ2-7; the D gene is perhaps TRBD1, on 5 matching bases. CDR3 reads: CASSPLDRYEQYF. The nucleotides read TGTGCCAGCAGTCCTCTTGACAGATACGAGCAGTACTTC.